The sequence of this T cell receptor beta chain was determined in a study of OX40 agonist ivuxolimab in advanced cancers. TCRdb's copy holds only in-frame clones and misses some; the assay was immunoSEQ multiplex PCR. The sample has tens of thousands of clones, about 85% seen once. J was trimmed by 4 bases and V by 2 bases; bases with no gene match: 4. The CDR3 runs 14 residues. Germline V gene data show CDR1 as SNHLY and CDR2 as FYNNEI. This receptor was taken from an adult with an advanced solid tumor such as melanoma, head and neck, liver or kidney cancer. The chain is built from TRBV2 and TRBJ1-1; 7 bases are shared with TRBD1. Sequenced material: CD4+ or CD8+ T cells sorted from blood, taken in a trial of the OX40 agonist ivuxolimab. The CDR3 DNA sequence: TGTGCCAGCAGTGAATGGACAGGTTTCACTGAAGCTTTCTTT. Residues: CASSEWTGFTEAFF.